The 2 T cell receptor beta chains given below trace back to one sample, sequenced in a study of blood T cells in healthy people across ages. A sample-barcoded 5' primer and a J-beta primer mix were used in a second PCR of about 6 to 11 cycles. TCRdb re-called the 5' RACE reads with MiXCR, one entry per CDR3 protein. The sample records about 1.5 million distinct CDR3 sequences, 42% being singletons. Sample: blood. These receptors came from a woman aged 18-29 years in good health.

With regard to this clonotype: One end of the junction is discordant with germline, which a read error may explain. V and J are TRBV12-3 or TRBV12-4 and TRBJ1-6; 8 nucleotides agree with TRBD1. The CDR3 has 14 residues. The CDR3 sequence: CACSFRDRQGALHF. The CDR3 DNA sequence: TGTGCCTGCAGTTTCCGGGACAGGCAAGGGGCCCTCCACTTT.

The CDR3: CASSIREVGTEAFF. DNA of the CDR3: TGTGCCAGCAGCATTAGGGAGGTTGGGACTGAAGCTTTCTTT. The chain links TRBV21-1 to TRBJ1-1. TRBV21-1 constitutes a pseudogene. The CDR3 extends over 14 amino acids.